One sample yielded the 20 T cell receptor beta chains listed below, sequenced in a study of shared clonotypes between healthy human individuals. The protocol was immunoSEQ multiplex PCR, while the TCRdb copy is restricted to in-frame clones and leaves out a portion. Of fewer than 2.5 million clones listed, 90% to 95% were seen once; the top ten hold about 0.39%. Sequences were obtained from naive CD4+ T cells from PBMCs. Subset indicated: CD45RA+ positively selected. All receptors come from a man aged 18 to 30 in good health. Some clones in this sample may be carry-over from other donors' samples.

This chain uses TRBV7-3 with TRBJ2-5, with no clear D. Germline CDR1 is SGHTA and CDR2 is FQGTGA. Between the trimmed V and J ends, which lost 9 bases and 8 bases, there was a span of 22 bases. This CDR3 spans 14 amino acids. This CDR3 reads CASAPPGPVGTQYF. The CDR3 nucleotides are TGTGCCAGTGCCCCGCCCGGACCGGTGGGTACCCAGTACTTC.

The rearrangement uses TRBV29-1 and TRBJ1-1; TRBD1 aligns across 9 bases. J lost 3 bases, V lost 4 bases, and 12 bases had no gene match. The CDR3 sequence is 16 residues long. Germline lookup yields CDR1 SQVTM and CDR2 ANQGSEA. The CDR3 region is CSVVGADRGPDTEAFF. The CDR3 coding sequence is TGCAGCGTTGTGGGGGCGGACAGGGGCCCCGACACTGAAGCTTTCTTT. The full variable domain, rest sourced from reference TRBV29-1 and TRBJ1-1, is SAVISQKPSRDICQRGTSLTIQCQVDSQVTMMFWYRQQPGQSLTLIATANQGSEATYESGFVIDKFPISRPNLTFSTLTVSNMSPEDSSIYLCSVVGADRGPDTEAFFGQGTRLTVV.

The genes are TRBV27 and TRBJ1-1; TRBD1 agrees at 8 bases. J was trimmed by 6 bases and V by 5 bases; bases with no gene match: 5. The CDR3 covers 13 residues. Germline V CDR1 and CDR2: MNHEY, SMNVEV (reference sequence). The CDR3 spells CASSPRGRSEAFF. CDR3 DNA sequence: TGTGCCAGCAGTCCCAGGGGGCGCTCTGAAGCTTTCTTT.

V and J are TRBV27 and TRBJ2-7; no definite D call. Trimming cost V 5 bases and J 0 bases, with 11 bases left between them. Germline CDR1 reads MNHEY; CDR2 reads SMNVEV (reference sequence). The CDR3 has 14 amino acids. The CDR3 region has the DNA TGTGCCAGCAGTGAGTCAGGATACTCCTACGAGCAGTACTTC. Its protein is CASSESGYSYEQYF.

This clone has more than one count but fewer than ten. V and J are TRBV7-9 and TRBJ1-5; D is uncertain. Looked up from germline, CDR1 is SEHNR and CDR2 is FQNEAQ (reference sequence). Trimming stripped 0 bases from V and 0 bases from J, with 3 bases between. The CDR3 length is 14 residues. The CDR3 is CASSLADSNQPQHF. As DNA, the CDR3 is TGTGCCAGCAGCTTAGCTGATAGCAATCAGCCCCAGCATTTT.

The sample holds one count of this clone. This rearrangement joins TRBV6-5 to TRBJ2-3; 10 bases match TRBD1. The CDR3 is 14 residues long. V shed 4 bases and J 5 bases; nucleotides not matched to a gene: 3. Germline lookup yields CDR1 MNHEY and CDR2 SVGAGI. The CDR3 DNA is TGTGCCAGCAGTTCCCGGGACAGGGGAGATACGCAGTATTTT. It encodes CASSSRDRGDTQYF.

The V gene is TRBV10-3, the J gene TRBJ1-1; TRBD1 is a possible D gene (5 bases). CDR1 and CDR2 from the germline V gene are ENHRY and SYGVKD. The germline V and J ends were trimmed by 2 bases and 0 bases, with 13 bases remaining between them. The CDR3 is made up of 16 amino acids. DNA for the CDR3: TGTGCCATCAGTGAGGTTCTGGGGCAACTGAACACTGAAGCTTTCTTT. Its protein is CAISEVLGQLNTEAFF.

The chain combines TRBV10-3 with TRBJ2-1; the D is unclear. Trimming stripped 0 bases from V and 5 bases from J, with 14 bases between. The CDR3 has 16 residues. Germline V gene data show CDR1 as ENHRY and CDR2 as SYGVKD. CDR3: CAISESGRETHNEQFF. In DNA form, the CDR3 reads TGTGCCATCAGTGAGTCCGGACGAGAAACTCACAATGAGCAGTTCTTC.

The chain employs TRBV5-4 and TRBJ2-5; tentatively, D is TRBD1 or TRBD2 (6 bases each). The CDR3 is 15 amino acids. The germline V and J ends were trimmed by 0 bases and 4 bases, with 13 bases remaining between them. Germline V gene lookup returns CDR1 SGHNT and CDR2 YYREEE (reference sequence). CDR3 residues: CASSLGGAMRETQYF. CDR3 DNA sequence: TGTGCCAGCAGCTTGGGGGGGGCAATGAGAGAGACCCAGTACTTC.

Concerning this clone itself: This CDR3 is also generated by other DNA sequences in the sample. The V and J genes are TRBV5-1 and TRBJ2-1; 8 positions match TRBD2. Trimming removed 1 base from V and 1 base from J; junction bases left unmatched: 1. The CDR3 has 15 amino acids. Per germline, CDR1 SGHRS and CDR2 YFSETQ. The CDR3 spells CASSLSGSSYNEQFF. Written as DNA, the CDR3 is TGCGCCAGCAGCTTGAGCGGGAGTTCCTACAATGAGCAGTTCTTC.

The chain employs TRBV25-1 and TRBJ2-5; 9 positions agree with TRBD1. Germline-derived CDR1 and CDR2 are MGHDK and SYGVNS. The CDR3 is 16 residues long. J lost 2 bases, V lost 1 base, and 5 bases had no gene match. The CDR3 region is CASSESRQGGQETQYF. CDR3 in DNA: TGTGCCAGCAGTGAATCTCGACAGGGGGGTCAAGAGACCCAGTACTTC.

V usage is TRBV27 and J usage is TRBJ1-1; D ambiguous. The ends were cut back, 5 bases at V and 5 bases at J, with 15 bases in the middle. This CDR3 is 14 amino acids long. Per the germline V gene, CDR1 is MNHEY and CDR2 is SMNVEV (reference sequence). In nucleotides, the CDR3 is TGTGCCAGCAGTCCGGTACGACTTATGACTGAAGCTTTCTTT. This sequence encodes CASSPVRLMTEAFF.

This chain uses TRBV14 with TRBJ2-5; TRBD1 or TRBD2 may be the D gene (5 bases each). This CDR3 is built from 18 residues. The ends were cut back, 0 bases at V and 4 bases at J, with 21 bases in the middle. Germline V CDR1 and CDR2: SGHDN, FVKESK. This chain's CDR3 is CASSQEEKSWDRRETQYF. The CDR3 region has the DNA TGTGCCAGCAGCCAAGAGGAAAAGTCTTGGGACCGAAGAGAGACCCAGTACTTC. The whole variable domain, filled in from reference TRBV14 and TRBJ2-5, reads EAGVTQFPSHSVIEKGQTVTLRCDPISGHDNLYWYRRVMGKEIKFLLHFVKESKQDESGMPNNRFLAERTGGTYSTLKVQPAELEDSGVYFCASSQEEKSWDRRETQYFGPGTRLLVL.

The chain has TRBV14 and TRBJ1-1; D unclear. Germline CDR1 SGHDN, CDR2 FVKESK. The CDR3 length is 14 residues. Trimming shortened V by 1 base and J by 5 bases, and 11 bases separated the two germline ends. The CDR3: CASSQGSRRTEAFF. As DNA, the CDR3 is TGTGCCAGCAGCCAAGGGTCGCGCCGGACTGAAGCTTTCTTT.

The chain couples TRBV28 to TRBJ2-3; a weak D match, TRBD2 (6 bases). Trimming took off 1 base at V and 9 bases at J, with 14 bases between the two ends. CDR1 is MDHEN and CDR2 is SYDVKM in the germline V gene. This CDR3 region has 14 residues. In DNA, the CDR3 is TGTGCCAGCAGTTTATACGCGGGATTCAGAACGCAGTATTTT. This gives the protein CASSLYAGFRTQYF.

This clone appeared a few times. The chain couples TRBV6-5 to TRBJ1-5, with unresolved D. CDR3 length: 15 amino acids. CDR1 is MNHEY, CDR2 SVGAGI, per germline. V gave up 6 bases and J gave up 0 bases, with 12 bases separating them. As DNA, the CDR3 is TGTGCCAGCAGCCACGGACGGTATAGCAATCAGCCCCAGCATTTT. As protein: CASSHGRYSNQPQHF.

This sequence joins TRBV4-2 and TRBJ1-5, with 7 bases fitting TRBD1. J was trimmed by 2 bases and V by 4 bases; bases with no gene match: 8. This CDR3 is built from 16 residues. The germline V gene encodes CDR1 LGHNA and CDR2 YNFKEQ. CDR3 DNA sequence: TGTGCCAGCAGCCCCGGACAGGTGAATGGCAATCAGCCCCAGCATTTT. This codes for CASSPGQVNGNQPQHF.

Concerning this clone: Other DNA sequences in the same sample also yield this CDR3. The rearrangement uses TRBV10-3 and TRBJ1-2; D not resolved. The CDR3 covers 13 residues. Trimming took off 0 bases at V and 0 bases at J, with 2 bases between the two ends. Germline assignment: CDR1 ENHRY and CDR2 SYGVKD. DNA of the CDR3: TGTGCCATCAGTGAGTCCCCTAACTATGGCTACACCTTC. Protein product: CAISESPNYGYTF.

J is TRBJ2-1 and V is TRBV4-1, with D hard to call. Trimming removed 0 bases from V and 7 bases from J, with 13 bases in between. Looked up from germline, CDR1 is MGHRA and CDR2 is YSYEKL. The CDR3 extends over 15 amino acids. DNA for the CDR3: TGCGCCAGCAGCCAAGATCCCCGGCCTCGGAATGAGCAGTTCTTC. Translated, it gives CASSQDPRPRNEQFF.

The V call is TRBV5-1, the J call TRBJ2-7; the match to TRBD2 covers 8 bases. The CDR3 is 16 amino acids. The V segment lost 0 bases and the J segment 4 bases; nucleotides outside the gene matches: 9. Per the germline V gene, CDR1 is SGHRS and CDR2 is YFSETQ. CDR3 loop: CASSLDSSGLGYEQYF. Here the CDR3 DNA reads TGCGCCAGCAGCTTGGATTCTAGCGGGCTGGGGTACGAGCAGTACTTC. Filled out from reference TRBV5-1 and TRBJ2-7, the complete variable domain reads KAGVTQTPRYLIKTRGQQVTLSCSPISGHRSVSWYQQTPGQGLQFLFEYFSETQRNKGNFPGRFSGRQFSNSRSEMNVSTLELGDSALYLCASSLDSSGLGYEQYFGPGTRLTVT.